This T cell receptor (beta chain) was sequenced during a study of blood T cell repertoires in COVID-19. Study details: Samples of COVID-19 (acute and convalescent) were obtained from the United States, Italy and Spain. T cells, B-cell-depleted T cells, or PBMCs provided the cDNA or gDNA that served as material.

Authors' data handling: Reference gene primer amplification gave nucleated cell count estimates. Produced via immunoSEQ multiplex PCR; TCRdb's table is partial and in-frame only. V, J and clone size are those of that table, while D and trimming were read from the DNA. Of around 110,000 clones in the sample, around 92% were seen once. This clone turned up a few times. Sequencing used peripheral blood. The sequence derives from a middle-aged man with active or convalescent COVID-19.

The DNA of the CDR3 is TGTGCCAGCGCGGGCCTACGCTCCTACGAGCAGTACTTC. Its protein is CASAGLRSYEQYF. This rearrangement joins TRBV11-2 to TRBJ2-7; D might be TRBD2 (5 bases). The CDR3 runs to 13 residues. The V end lost 8 bases, the J end lost 0 bases, and 11 bases lay between the germline ends. Germline lookup yields CDR1 SGHAT and CDR2 FQNNGV.